The present TCR beta chain was sequenced within a study of shared clonotypes between healthy human individuals. The study's findings and limits: In this cohort, only blood was sampled, and tissue repertoires likely differ. The small donor group covered limited genetic and exposure diversity.

Per the germline V gene, CDR1 is ENHRY and CDR2 is SYGVKD. The V end was cut by 3 bases, the J end by 2 bases, with 7 bases between. CDR3 size: 13 residues. The method was immunoSEQ multiplex PCR; TCRdb's version includes in-frame clones alone and lacks a portion of them. The sample includes more than 2 million clones, around 95% of them seen just once. A word on this clone: What it binds is unknown.

The sequence came from a man between 18 and 29 years old in good health. Input material: naive CD4+ T cells sorted from blood. Sample subset: CD45RA+ positively selected. This chain links TRBV10-3 with TRBJ2-5, with a tentative D call TRBD1 (6 bases). This CDR3 reads CAISDTGQETQYF. CDR3 DNA sequence: TGTGCCATCAGTGACACAGGGCAAGAGACCCAGTACTTC.